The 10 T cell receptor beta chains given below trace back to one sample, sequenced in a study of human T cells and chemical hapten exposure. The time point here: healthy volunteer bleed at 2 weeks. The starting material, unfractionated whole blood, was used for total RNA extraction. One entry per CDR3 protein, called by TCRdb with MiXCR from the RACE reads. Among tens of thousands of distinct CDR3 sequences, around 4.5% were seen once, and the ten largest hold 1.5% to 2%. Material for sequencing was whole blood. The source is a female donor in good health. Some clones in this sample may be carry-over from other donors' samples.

CDR3 in amino acids: CASSLAGGLVYNEQFF. CDR3 DNA sequence: TGTGCCAGCAGCTTAGCCGGGGGGTTAGTTTACAATGAGCAGTTCTTC. The rearrangement links TRBV7-2 to TRBJ2-1; the match to TRBD2 covers 7 bases. Germline CDR1 SGHTA, CDR2 FQGNSA. CDR3 length: 16 residues. The trim removed 0 bases at V and 4 bases at J, leaving 6 bases unmatched.

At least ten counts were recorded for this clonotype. The CDR3 loop reads CASSLGLGQGVGTGELFF. Here the CDR3 DNA reads TGTGCCAGCAGCTTAGGATTGGGACAGGGTGTCGGGACCGGGGAGCTGTTTTTT. V and J are TRBV7-9 and TRBJ2-2, with 9 bases lining up with TRBD1. The V and J ends lost 1 base and 5 bases, in that order; junction bases with no gene match: 11. This CDR3 region has 18 residues. Germline CDR1 reads SEHNR; CDR2 reads FQNEAQ (reference sequence).

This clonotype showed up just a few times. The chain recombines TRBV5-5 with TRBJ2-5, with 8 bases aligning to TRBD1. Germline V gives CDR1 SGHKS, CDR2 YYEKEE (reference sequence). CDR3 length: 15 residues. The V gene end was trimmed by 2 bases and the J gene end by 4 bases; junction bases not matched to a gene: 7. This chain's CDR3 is CASSFGQGRRETQYF. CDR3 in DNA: TGTGCCAGCAGCTTCGGACAGGGACGGCGAGAGACCCAGTACTTC.

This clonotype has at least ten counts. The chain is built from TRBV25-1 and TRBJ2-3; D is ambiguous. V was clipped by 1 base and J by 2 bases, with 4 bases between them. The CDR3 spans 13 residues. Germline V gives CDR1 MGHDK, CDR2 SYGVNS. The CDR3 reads CASSELATDTQYF. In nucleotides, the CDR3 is TGTGCCAGCAGTGAATTGGCCACAGATACGCAGTATTTT.

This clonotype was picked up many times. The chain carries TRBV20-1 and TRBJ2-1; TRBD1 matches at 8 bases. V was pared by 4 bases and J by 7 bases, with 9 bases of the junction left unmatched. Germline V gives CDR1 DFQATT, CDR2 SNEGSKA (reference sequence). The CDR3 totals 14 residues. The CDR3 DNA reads TGCAGTGCTATCCGCCAGGGGGCGAGTAATGAGCAGTTCTTC. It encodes CSAIRQGASNEQFF.

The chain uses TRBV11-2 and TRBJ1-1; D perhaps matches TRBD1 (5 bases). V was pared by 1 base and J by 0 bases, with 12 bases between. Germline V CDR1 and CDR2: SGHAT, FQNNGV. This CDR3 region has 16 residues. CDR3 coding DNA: TGTGCCAGCAGCTTAGTAGGAGGGGAGATGAACACTGAAGCTTTCTTT. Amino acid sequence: CASSLVGGEMNTEAFF.

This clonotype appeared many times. The DNA for the CDR3 is TGTGCCAGCAGGCGATGGGGTCAGGGTTTAGATTCACCCCTCCACTTT. As protein: CASRRWGQGLDSPLHF. This chain connects TRBV12-3 or TRBV12-4 to TRBJ1-6; D might be TRBD1 (5 bases). The V and J ends lost 6 bases and 8 bases respectively, with 20 bases between them. The CDR3 extends over 16 amino acids.

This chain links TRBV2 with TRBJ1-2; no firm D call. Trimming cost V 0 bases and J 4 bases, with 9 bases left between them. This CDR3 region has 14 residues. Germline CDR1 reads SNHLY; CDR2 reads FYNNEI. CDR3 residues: CASSEARSVYGYTF. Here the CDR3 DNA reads TGTGCCAGCAGTGAAGCGCGTTCGGTCTATGGCTACACCTTC.

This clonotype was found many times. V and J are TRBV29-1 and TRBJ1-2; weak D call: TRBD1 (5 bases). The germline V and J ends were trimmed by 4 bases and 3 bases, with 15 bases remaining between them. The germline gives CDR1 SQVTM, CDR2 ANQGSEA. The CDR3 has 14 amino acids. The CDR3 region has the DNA TGCAGCGTTGGGCGGGGGATGGGTCACTATGGCTACACCTTC. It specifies CSVGRGMGHYGYTF.

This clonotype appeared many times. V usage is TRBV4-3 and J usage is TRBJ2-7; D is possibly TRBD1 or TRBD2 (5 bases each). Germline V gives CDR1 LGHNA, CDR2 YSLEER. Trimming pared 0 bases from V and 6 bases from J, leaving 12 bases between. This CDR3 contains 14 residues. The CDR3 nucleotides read TGCGCCAGCAGCCAAGATCGTGGGGGTCCCGAGCAGTACTTC. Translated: CASSQDRGGPEQYF.